A single sample is the source of the 22 T cell receptor beta chains below, sequenced in a study of cytomegalovirus exposure and HLA in healthy donors. The PCR employed 60 Vbeta primers together with 13 Jbeta primers. Only in-frame clones appear in the TCRdb table, and some are missing; sequencing was by immunoSEQ multiplex PCR. The sample holds nearly 110,000 clones, approximately 79% seen once. What was sequenced was PBMCs. The receptors come from a man aged 55 to 70 in good health and CMV-seronegative.

V gene TRBV9 combines with J gene TRBJ1-4, with 7 bases lining up with TRBD1. The junction had 4 bases not matched to a gene; V was cut back by 3 bases and J by 5 bases. This CDR3 is built from 14 residues. Germline V gives CDR1 SGDLS, CDR2 YYNGEE. The CDR3 bases are TGTGCCAGCAGCGCGGGACAGTTAAATGAAAAACTGTTTTTT. This gives the protein CASSAGQLNEKLFF.

This chain joins TRBV4-3 and TRBJ2-5; D may be TRBD2 (6 bases). This CDR3 has 16 residues. Trimming took 0 bases from V and 5 from J, leaving 16 bases between them. Germline V CDR1 and CDR2: LGHNA, YSLEER. CDR3 DNA sequence: TGCGCCAGCAGCCAAGATGGCAGGAGGGGCGGGGAGACCCAGTACTTC. This translates into CASSQDGRRGGETQYF.

A single count supports this clone. J is TRBJ1-6 and V is TRBV7-9; 7 bases are shared with TRBD1. V trimming: 5 bases; J trimming: 9 bases; junction bases outside the gene matches: 10. The CDR3 spans 15 residues. Germline loops: CDR1 SEHNR, CDR2 FQNEAQ (reference sequence). The CDR3 DNA reads as TGTGCCAGCAGCGGAAGGGACAGCCGAGGTTCACCCCTCCACTTT. Amino acid sequence: CASSGRDSRGSPLHF.

The rearrangement uses TRBV2 and TRBJ2-4, with 11 bases lining up with TRBD2. Germline V CDR1 and CDR2: SNHLY, FYNNEI. The V and J ends lost 6 bases and 9 bases, in that order; junction bases with no gene match: 10. The CDR3 length is 15 residues. Here the CDR3 DNA reads TGTGCCAGCAGAGCCACTAGCGGGGGAAGTAGCATTCAGTACTTC. It encodes CASRATSGGSSIQYF.

V gene TRBV4-2 combines with J gene TRBJ2-1; weak D call: TRBD1 (5 bases). There are 13 residues in the CDR3. Between the trimmed V and J ends, which lost 3 bases and 7 bases, there was a span of 10 bases. Per the germline V gene, CDR1 is LGHNA and CDR2 is YNFKEQ. CDR3 region: CASSQGRWNEQFF. In DNA, the CDR3 is TGTGCCAGCAGCCAGGGGCGGTGGAATGAGCAGTTCTTC.

J is TRBJ2-4 and V is TRBV13; the D gene is possibly TRBD1 (8 bases). V was shortened by 6 bases and J by 3 bases, with 15 bases between the two germline ends. Germline values: CDR1 PRHDT, CDR2 FYEKMQ (reference sequence). This CDR3 region has 15 residues. The CDR3 DNA is TGTGCCAGCAGTCCTACAGGGGGGGACAAAAACATTCAGTACTTC. Translation gives CASSPTGGDKNIQYF.

The chain uses TRBV6-4 and TRBJ1-1; unclear D gene. Trimming cost V 6 bases and J 6 bases, with 17 bases left between them. The CDR3 has 14 amino acids. Germline loops: CDR1 MRHNA, CDR2 SNTAGT. CDR3 nucleotide sequence: TGTGCCAGCAGGCCCGAGACACAGTCGGCTGAAGCTTTCTTT. Encoded protein: CASRPETQSAEAFF.

This chain connects TRBV5-1 to TRBJ2-7, with TRBD1 matching 8 bases. The CDR3 covers 14 residues. Trimming at V came to 4 bases and at J to 5 bases, leaving 8 bases not matched to a gene. Per germline, CDR1 SGHRS and CDR2 YFSETQ. The CDR3: CASSIQTGADEQYF. The CDR3 nucleotides read TGCGCCAGCAGCATCCAGACAGGGGCGGACGAGCAGTACTTC.

This clone turned up a few times. This sequence joins TRBV19 and TRBJ2-6; unclear D gene. CDR3 length: 16 amino acids. In germline, CDR1 is LNHDA, CDR2 SQIVND (reference sequence). V was shortened by 3 bases and J by 2 bases, with 11 bases between the two germline ends. The CDR3 region is CASSIRVIAGANVLTF. CDR3 DNA: TGTGCCAGTAGTATTCGGGTTATCGCTGGGGCCAACGTCCTGACTTTC.

The genes are TRBV7-7 and TRBJ2-5; tentative D call: TRBD2 (7 bases). Looked up from germline, CDR1 is SSHAT and CDR2 is FNYEAQ (reference sequence). The CDR3 totals 14 residues. V lost 0 bases to trimming and J lost 7 bases, with 12 bases between them. CDR3 in amino acids: CASSLAGGPGTQYF. The CDR3 DNA follows: TGTGCCAGCAGCTTAGCGGGGGGGCCAGGGACCCAGTACTTC. The full variable domain, with the rest looked up from reference TRBV7-7 and TRBJ2-5, is GAGVSQSPRYKVTKRGQDVTLRCDPISSHATLYWYQQALGQGPEFLTYFNYEAQPDKSGLPSDRFSAERPEGSISTLTIQRTEQRDSAMYRCASSLAGGPGTQYFGPGTRLLVL.

The chain combines TRBV27 with TRBJ1-1, with D perhaps matching TRBD1 (5 bases). Deletions cut 4 bases from V and 7 bases from J, with 19 bases between. Per germline, CDR1 MNHEY and CDR2 SMNVEV (reference sequence). This CDR3 comprises 15 residues. In DNA form, the CDR3 reads TGTGCCAGCAGTTACCGACACAGGTCGATGGATGAAGCTTTCTTT. This codes for CASSYRHRSMDEAFF.

The sample holds one count of this clone. The V gene is TRBV25-1, the J gene TRBJ2-1; TRBD1 agrees at 8 bases. From germline, CDR1 is MGHDK and CDR2 SYGVNS. This CDR3 contains 16 residues. Unmatched junction bases numbered 6, after V lost 3 bases and J lost 2 bases. The CDR3 DNA sequence: TGTGCCAGCAGTGACCCCGGGACAGGTGCCTACAATGAGCAGTTCTTC. Its translation is CASSDPGTGAYNEQFF.

CDR3 sequence reads: CASKTAGTAFYEQYF. The CDR3 nucleotides read TGTGCCAGCAAAACCGCCGGGACAGCGTTTTACGAGCAGTACTTC. This chain uses TRBV28 with TRBJ2-7; 7 bases match TRBD1. From germline, CDR1 is MDHEN and CDR2 SYDVKM. The CDR3 is 15 residues long. Germline trimming cut 7 bases from V and 4 bases from J; bases unmatched to any gene: 13.

This clone appeared once. V usage is TRBV2 and J usage is TRBJ1-2, with D possibly being TRBD1 (5 bases). Trimming removed 5 bases from V and 0 bases from J, with 13 bases in between. Per germline, CDR1 SNHLY and CDR2 FYNNEI. This CDR3 comprises 15 residues. CDR3 residues: CASSLGGLANYGYTF. CDR3 bases: TGTGCCAGCAGTCTGGGGGGATTAGCTAACTATGGCTACACCTTC.

The chain recombines TRBV2 with TRBJ1-2; 7 bases fit TRBD1. The germline CDR1 and CDR2 sequences are SNHLY and FYNNEI. CDR3 length: 14 amino acids. Unmatched junction bases numbered 10, after V lost 5 bases and J lost 7 bases. CDR3 amino acids: CASSYDRELTGYTF. DNA for the CDR3: TGTGCCAGCAGTTACGACAGGGAACTAACTGGCTACACCTTC.

Here the CDR3 DNA reads TGTGCCAGCAGTTCCCCCGGTGGGCCGTCGACTGAAGCTTTCTTT. Protein sequence: CASSSPGGPSTEAFF. This chain joins TRBV28 and TRBJ1-1, with D uncertain. The germline gives CDR1 MDHEN, CDR2 SYDVKM. The CDR3 spans 15 residues. Trimming pared 4 bases from V and 5 bases from J, leaving 17 bases between.

This clone occurred once. The chain combines TRBV11-2 with TRBJ1-2; D is perhaps TRBD1 (5 bases). The CDR3 is 15 amino acids. CDR1 and CDR2 (germline): SGHAT, FQNNGV. Trimming removed 0 bases at V and 7 bases at J, with 15 bases between. CDR3 in DNA: TGTGCCAGCAGCTTAGATTGGCAGGGCATGGGTGGCTACACCTTC. Its translation is CASSLDWQGMGGYTF.

The chain is built from TRBV27 and TRBJ2-4; perhaps TRBD1 as D (6 bases). Germline lookup yields CDR1 MNHEY and CDR2 SMNVEV (reference sequence). The CDR3 runs 15 residues. The germline V and J ends were trimmed by 5 bases and 4 bases, with 15 bases remaining between them. The CDR3 region is CASSTQRDTKNIQYF. CDR3 coding DNA: TGTGCCAGCAGTACCCAACGGGACACTAAAAACATTCAGTACTTC.

CDR3 region: CASSQDRGVGADTQYF. The CDR3 coding sequence is TGCGCCAGCAGCCAAGATCGGGGGGTGGGGGCAGATACGCAGTATTTT. This chain connects TRBV4-3 to TRBJ2-3; 7 positions agree with TRBD2. The V and J ends lost 0 bases and 4 bases, in that order; junction bases with no gene match: 7. The CDR3 is 16 residues long. Germline CDR1 LGHNA, CDR2 YSLEER.

V usage is TRBV14 and J usage is TRBJ2-2; 9 nucleotides line up with TRBD2. J lost 4 bases, V lost 2 bases, and 5 bases had no gene match. CDR1 and CDR2 from the germline V gene are SGHDN and FVKESK. There are 16 residues in the CDR3. For the CDR3, the DNA is TGTGCCAGCAGCCAACCGGGACTAGCCCTCACCGGGGAGCTGTTTTTT. It specifies CASSQPGLALTGELFF.

V and J are TRBV6-5 and TRBJ1-2; D possibly corresponds to TRBD1 (6 bases). The CDR3 runs to 15 residues. V was cut by 6 bases and J by 0 bases, with 14 bases left in between. CDR1 and CDR2 (germline): MNHEY, SVGAGI. The CDR3 spells CASRERTVTNYGYTF. In nucleotides, the CDR3 is TGTGCCAGCAGGGAACGGACAGTTACTAACTATGGCTACACCTTC.

This clone appeared a single time. The chain has TRBV18 and TRBJ2-3; 8 bases agree with TRBD1. The germline V gene encodes CDR1 KGHSH and CDR2 LQKENI. J gave up 4 bases and V 4 bases, and 10 bases lay outside the gene matches. The CDR3 has 16 residues. The CDR3 reads CASSRRGQGGSDTQYF. The CDR3 DNA reads as TGTGCCAGCTCACGCCGTGGACAGGGTGGTTCAGATACGCAGTATTTT.